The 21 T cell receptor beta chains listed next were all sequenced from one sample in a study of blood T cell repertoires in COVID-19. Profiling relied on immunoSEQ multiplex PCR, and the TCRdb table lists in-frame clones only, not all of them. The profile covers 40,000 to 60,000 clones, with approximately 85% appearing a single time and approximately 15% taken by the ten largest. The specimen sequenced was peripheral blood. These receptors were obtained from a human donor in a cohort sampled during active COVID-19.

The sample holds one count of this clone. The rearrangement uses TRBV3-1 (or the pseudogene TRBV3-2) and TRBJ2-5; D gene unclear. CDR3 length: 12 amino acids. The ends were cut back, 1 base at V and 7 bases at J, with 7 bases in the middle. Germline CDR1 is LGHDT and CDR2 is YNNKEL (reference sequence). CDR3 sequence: CASSQARRTQYF. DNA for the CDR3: TGTGCCAGCAGCCAAGCCCGGAGGACCCAGTACTTC.

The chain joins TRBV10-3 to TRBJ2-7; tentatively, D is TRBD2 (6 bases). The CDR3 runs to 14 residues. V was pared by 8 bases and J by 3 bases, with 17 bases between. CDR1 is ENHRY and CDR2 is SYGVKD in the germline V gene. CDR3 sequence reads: CAIGERLDNYEQYF. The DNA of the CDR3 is TGTGCCATCGGGGAGAGACTAGACAACTACGAGCAGTACTTC.

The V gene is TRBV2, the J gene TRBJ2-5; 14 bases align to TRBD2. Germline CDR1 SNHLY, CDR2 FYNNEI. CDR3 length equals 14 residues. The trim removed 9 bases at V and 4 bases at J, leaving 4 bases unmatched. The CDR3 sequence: CARQTSGGGETQYF. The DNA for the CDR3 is TGTGCCAGGCAGACTAGCGGGGGGGGAGAGACCCAGTACTTC.

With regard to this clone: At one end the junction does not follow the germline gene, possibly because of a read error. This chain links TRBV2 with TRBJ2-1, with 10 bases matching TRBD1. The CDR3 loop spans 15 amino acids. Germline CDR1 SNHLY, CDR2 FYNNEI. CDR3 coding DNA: TGTGCCAGCAGCGAAGAGGGACAGGGGTACAATGAGCAGTTCTTC. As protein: CASSEEGQGYNEQFF.

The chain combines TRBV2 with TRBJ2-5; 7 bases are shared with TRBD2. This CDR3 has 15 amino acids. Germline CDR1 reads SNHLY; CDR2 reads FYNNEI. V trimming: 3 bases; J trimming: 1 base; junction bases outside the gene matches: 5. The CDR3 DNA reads TGTGCCAGCAGTGAGGGGGGGTTAGCCCAAGAGACCCAGTACTTC. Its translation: CASSEGGLAQETQYF.

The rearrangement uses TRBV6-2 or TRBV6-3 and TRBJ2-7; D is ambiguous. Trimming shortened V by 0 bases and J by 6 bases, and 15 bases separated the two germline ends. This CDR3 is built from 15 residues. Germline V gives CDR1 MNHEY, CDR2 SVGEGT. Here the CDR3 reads CASSYSVAGSGEQYF. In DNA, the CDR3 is TGTGCCAGCAGTTACTCGGTCGCCGGCTCAGGCGAGCAGTACTTC.

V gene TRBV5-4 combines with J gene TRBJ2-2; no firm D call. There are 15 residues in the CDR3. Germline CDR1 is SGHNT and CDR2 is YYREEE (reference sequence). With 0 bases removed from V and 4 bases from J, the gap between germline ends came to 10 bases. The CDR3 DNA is TGTGCCAGCAGCTTGGACACTACCCCCACCGGGGAGCTGTTTTTT. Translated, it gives CASSLDTTPTGELFF.

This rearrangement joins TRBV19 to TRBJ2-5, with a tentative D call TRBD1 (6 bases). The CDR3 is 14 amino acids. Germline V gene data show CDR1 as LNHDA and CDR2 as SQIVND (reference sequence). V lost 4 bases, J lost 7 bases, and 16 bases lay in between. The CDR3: CASSSQGLARTQYF. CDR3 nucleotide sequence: TGTGCCAGTAGTAGTCAGGGGCTTGCCAGGACCCAGTACTTC.

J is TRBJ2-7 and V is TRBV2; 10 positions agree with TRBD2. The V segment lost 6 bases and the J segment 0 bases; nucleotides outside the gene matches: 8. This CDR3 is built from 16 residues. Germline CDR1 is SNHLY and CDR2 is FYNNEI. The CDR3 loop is CASRGTTSGVSYEQYF. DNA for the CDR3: TGTGCCAGCAGGGGGACTACTAGCGGGGTCTCCTACGAGCAGTACTTC.

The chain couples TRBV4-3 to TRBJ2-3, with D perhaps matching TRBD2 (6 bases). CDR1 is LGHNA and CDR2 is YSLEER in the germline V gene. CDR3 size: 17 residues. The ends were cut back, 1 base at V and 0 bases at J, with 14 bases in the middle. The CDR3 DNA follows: TGCGCCAGCAGCCAAGGCGGAGGACTATCTAGCACAGATACGCAGTATTTT. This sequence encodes CASSQGGGLSSTDTQYF.

The CDR3 loop reads CASSPGIHGNTIYF. As DNA, the CDR3 is TGTGCCAGCAGTCCCGGGATCCATGGAAACACCATATATTTT. V and J are TRBV2 and TRBJ1-3, with D hard to call. V lost 5 bases and J 3 bases, leaving 11 bases between the germline ends. Looked up from germline, CDR1 is SNHLY and CDR2 is FYNNEI. CDR3 length: 14 residues.

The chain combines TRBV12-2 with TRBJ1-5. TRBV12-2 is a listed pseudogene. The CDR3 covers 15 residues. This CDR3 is CASRLLICSNQPQHF. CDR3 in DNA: TGTGCAAGTCGCTTATTAATTTGTAGCAATCAGCCCCAGCATTTT.

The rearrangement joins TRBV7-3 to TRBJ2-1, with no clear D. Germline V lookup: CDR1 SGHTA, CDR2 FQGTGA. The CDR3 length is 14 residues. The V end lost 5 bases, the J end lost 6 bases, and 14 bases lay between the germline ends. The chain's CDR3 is CASSARGDFNEQFF. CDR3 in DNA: TGTGCCAGCAGCGCGCGCGGTGATTTCAATGAGCAGTTCTTC.

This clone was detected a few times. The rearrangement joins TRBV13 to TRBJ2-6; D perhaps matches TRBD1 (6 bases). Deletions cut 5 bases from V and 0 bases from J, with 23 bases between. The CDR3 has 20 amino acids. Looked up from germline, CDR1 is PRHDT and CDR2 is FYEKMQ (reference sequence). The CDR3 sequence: CASSPSPDRFFDSGANVLTF. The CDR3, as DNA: TGTGCCAGCAGCCCCTCCCCAGACAGGTTTTTCGACTCTGGGGCCAACGTCCTGACTTTC.

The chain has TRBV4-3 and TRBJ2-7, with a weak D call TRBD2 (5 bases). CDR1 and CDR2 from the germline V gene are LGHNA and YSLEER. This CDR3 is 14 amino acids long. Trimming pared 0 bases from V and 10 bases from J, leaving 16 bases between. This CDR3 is CASSQDWSGGYQYF. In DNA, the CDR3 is TGCGCCAGCAGCCAAGATTGGTCAGGAGGCTATCAGTACTTC.

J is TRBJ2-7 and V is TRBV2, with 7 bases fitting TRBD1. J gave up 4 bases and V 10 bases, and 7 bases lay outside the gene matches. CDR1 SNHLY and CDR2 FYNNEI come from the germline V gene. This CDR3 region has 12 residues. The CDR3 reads CATRQGYYEQYF. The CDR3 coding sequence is TGTGCCACGCGACAGGGATATTACGAGCAGTACTTC.

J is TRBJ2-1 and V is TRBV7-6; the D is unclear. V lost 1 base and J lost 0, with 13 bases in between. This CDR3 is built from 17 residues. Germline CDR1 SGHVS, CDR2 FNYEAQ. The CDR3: CASSLVTAESSYNEQFF. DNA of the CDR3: TGTGCCAGCAGCTTAGTTACTGCTGAAAGCTCCTACAATGAGCAGTTCTTC.

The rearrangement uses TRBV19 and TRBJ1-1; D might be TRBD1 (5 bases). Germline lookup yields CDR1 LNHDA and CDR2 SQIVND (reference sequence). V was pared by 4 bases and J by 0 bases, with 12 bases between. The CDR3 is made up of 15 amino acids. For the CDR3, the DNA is TGTGCCAGTAGTAGTGACAGTCTTCTGAACACTGAAGCTTTCTTT. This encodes CASSSDSLLNTEAFF.

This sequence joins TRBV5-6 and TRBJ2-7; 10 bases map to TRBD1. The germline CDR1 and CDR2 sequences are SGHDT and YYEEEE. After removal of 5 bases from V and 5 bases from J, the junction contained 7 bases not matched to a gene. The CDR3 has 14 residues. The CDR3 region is CASRFTGTGDEQYF. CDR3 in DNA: TGTGCCAGCAGATTTACCGGGACAGGGGACGAGCAGTACTTC.

CDR3 sequence: CASSSLDRGGGYTF. The CDR3 DNA sequence: TGCGCCAGCAGCTCCTTGGATAGGGGTGGGGGCTACACCTTC. The chain uses TRBV5-1 and TRBJ1-2; TRBD1 is a possible D gene (5 bases). CDR1 is SGHRS, CDR2 YFSETQ, per germline. The CDR3 runs 14 residues. V was cut by 3 bases and J by 8 bases, with 17 bases left in between.

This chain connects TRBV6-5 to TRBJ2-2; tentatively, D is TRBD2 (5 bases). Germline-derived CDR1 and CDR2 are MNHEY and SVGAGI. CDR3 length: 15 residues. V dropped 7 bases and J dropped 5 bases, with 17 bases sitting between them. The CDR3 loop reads CASTQVGGGTGELFF. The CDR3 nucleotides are TGTGCCAGCACCCAGGTCGGCGGCGGGACCGGGGAGCTGTTTTTT.